A selection of T cell receptor beta chains follows, all from one sample in a study of blood T cells in healthy people across ages. TCRdb redid the calling of the 5' RACE reads with MiXCR, one entry per CDR3 protein. The sample yields about 1.8 million distinct CDR3 sequences, 40% to 55% seen once. The sequenced sample consisted of blood. The receptors were sampled from a woman between 40 and 55 years old in good health. Each CDR3 is given with its conserved first and last residue. D genes are given only for firm matches. Part of the rows lack a size; the others show once, few, many or a class for expanded clones.

J gene: TRBJ2-3; clone size: .; V gene: TRBV27; D gene: TRBD1; CDR3 protein: CASRETGTGGDTQYF; CDR3 DNA: TGTGCCAGCAGGGAAACTGGGACAGGGGGCGATACGCAGTATTTT
J gene: TRBJ1-5; clone size: .; V gene: TRBV20-1; D gene: .; CDR3 protein: CSASALVGRQPQHF; CDR3 DNA: TGCAGTGCTAGCGCGCTCGTCGGGCGGCAGCCCCAGCATTTT
J gene: TRBJ2-7; clone size: .; V gene: TRBV28; D gene: .; CDR3 protein: CASRLSPGQAYEQYF; CDR3 DNA: TGTGCCAGCAGATTGTCGCCGGGACAAGCCTACGAGCAGTACTTC
J gene: TRBJ1-5; clone size: few; V gene: TRBV6-5; D gene: TRBD1; CDR3 protein: CASSSADRGSNQPQHF; CDR3 DNA: TGTGCCAGCAGCTCCGCGGACAGGGGTAGCAATCAGCCCCAGCATTTT
J gene: TRBJ1-2; clone size: .; V gene: TRBV28; D gene: TRBD1; CDR3 protein: CASRPGTGVMRGYTF; CDR3 DNA: TGTGCCAGCAGACCCGGGACAGGGGTTATGCGTGGCTACACCTTC
J gene: TRBJ2-1; clone size: .; V gene: TRBV28; D gene: TRBD2; CDR3 protein: CASSPRLAGFESYNEQFF; CDR3 DNA: TGTGCCAGCAGCCCTCGACTAGCGGGGTTTGAGTCCTACAATGAGCAGTTCTTC
J gene: TRBJ2-5; clone size: few; V gene: TRBV4-3; D gene: .; CDR3 protein: CASSHRPGEETQYF; CDR3 DNA: TGCGCCAGCAGCCACAGACCAGGGGAGGAGACCCAGTACTTC
J gene: TRBJ2-5; clone size: .; V gene: TRBV7-2; D gene: .; CDR3 protein: CASSALPDPGETQYF; CDR3 DNA: TGTGCCAGCAGCGCGCTCCCCGACCCTGGGGAGACCCAGTACTTC
J gene: TRBJ2-5; clone size: .; V gene: TRBV7-2; D gene: TRBD1; CDR3 protein: CASSLGDRRTQYF; CDR3 DNA: TGTGCCAGCAGCTTGGGGGACAGGAGGACCCAGTACTTC
J gene: TRBJ2-7; clone size: few; V gene: TRBV7-8; D gene: .; CDR3 protein: CASSLYTGTNYEQYF; CDR3 DNA: TGTGCCAGCAGCTTATATACAGGGACAAACTACGAGCAGTACTTC
J gene: TRBJ1-2; clone size: .; V gene: TRBV7-2; D gene: .; CDR3 protein: CASSLEWGRTNYGYTF; CDR3 DNA: TGTGCCAGCAGCTTAGAATGGGGACGCACCAACTATGGCTACACCTTC
J gene: TRBJ2-5; clone size: few; V gene: TRBV28; D gene: .; CDR3 protein: CASSSLRLAAQVTQYF; CDR3 DNA: TGTGCCAGCAGTTCCCTCAGATTGGCAGCCCAAGTGACCCAGTACTTC
J gene: TRBJ2-4; clone size: .; V gene: TRBV20-1; D gene: .; CDR3 protein: CSASKNTGDIQYF; CDR3 DNA: TGCAGTGCTAGTAAGAACACGGGGGACATTCAGTACTTC
J gene: TRBJ2-1; clone size: .; V gene: TRBV4-3; D gene: .; CDR3 protein: CASSQFSSFEQFF; CDR3 DNA: TGCGCCAGCAGCCAATTTAGTAGTTTCGAGCAGTTCTTC
J gene: TRBJ2-7; clone size: few; V gene: TRBV20-1; D gene: TRBD1; CDR3 protein: CSAWRDRGNEQYF; CDR3 DNA: TGCAGTGCTTGGAGGGACAGGGGAAACGAGCAGTACTTC